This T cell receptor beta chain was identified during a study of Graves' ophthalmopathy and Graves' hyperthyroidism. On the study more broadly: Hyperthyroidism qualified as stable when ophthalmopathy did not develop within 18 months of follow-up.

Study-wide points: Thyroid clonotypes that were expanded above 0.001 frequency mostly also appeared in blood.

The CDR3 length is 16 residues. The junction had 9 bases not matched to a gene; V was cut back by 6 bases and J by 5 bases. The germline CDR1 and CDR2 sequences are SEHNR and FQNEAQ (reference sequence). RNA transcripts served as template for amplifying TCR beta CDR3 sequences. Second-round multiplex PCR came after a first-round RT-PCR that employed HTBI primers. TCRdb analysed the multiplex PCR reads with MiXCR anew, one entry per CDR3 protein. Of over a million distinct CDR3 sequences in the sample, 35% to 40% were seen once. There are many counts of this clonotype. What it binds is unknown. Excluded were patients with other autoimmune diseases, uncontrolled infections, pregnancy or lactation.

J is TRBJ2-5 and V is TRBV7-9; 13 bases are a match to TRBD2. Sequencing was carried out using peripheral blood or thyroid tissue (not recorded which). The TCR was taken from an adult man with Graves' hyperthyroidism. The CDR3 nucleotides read TGTGCCAGCAGGGGACGGACTAGCGGGAGAGTGGAGACCCAGTACTTC. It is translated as CASRGRTSGRVETQYF.